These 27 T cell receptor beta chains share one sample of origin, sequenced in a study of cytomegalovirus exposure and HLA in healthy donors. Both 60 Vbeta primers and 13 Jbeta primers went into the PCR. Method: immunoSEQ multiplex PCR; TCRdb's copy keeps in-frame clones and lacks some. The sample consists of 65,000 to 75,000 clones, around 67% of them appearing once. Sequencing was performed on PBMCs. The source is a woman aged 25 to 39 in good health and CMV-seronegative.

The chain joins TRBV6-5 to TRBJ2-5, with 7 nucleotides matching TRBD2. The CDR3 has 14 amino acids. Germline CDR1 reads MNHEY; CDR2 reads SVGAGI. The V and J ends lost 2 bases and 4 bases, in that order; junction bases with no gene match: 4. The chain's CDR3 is CASSYERGTETQYF. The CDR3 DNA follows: TGTGCCAGCAGTTACGAGCGGGGCACAGAGACCCAGTACTTC.

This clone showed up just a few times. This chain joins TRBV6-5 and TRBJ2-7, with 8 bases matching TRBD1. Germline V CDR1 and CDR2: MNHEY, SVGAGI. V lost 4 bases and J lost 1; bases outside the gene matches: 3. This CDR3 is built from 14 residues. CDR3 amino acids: CASSFRTGSYEQYF. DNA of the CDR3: TGTGCCAGCAGTTTCAGGACAGGGTCCTACGAGCAGTACTTC.

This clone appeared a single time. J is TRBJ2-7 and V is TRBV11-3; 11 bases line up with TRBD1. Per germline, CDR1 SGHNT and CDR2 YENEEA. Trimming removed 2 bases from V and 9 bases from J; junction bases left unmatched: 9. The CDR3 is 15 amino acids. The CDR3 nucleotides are TGTGCCAGCAGCTTATCGGGACAGGGGGTTGGATTGCAGTACTTC. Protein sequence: CASSLSGQGVGLQYF.

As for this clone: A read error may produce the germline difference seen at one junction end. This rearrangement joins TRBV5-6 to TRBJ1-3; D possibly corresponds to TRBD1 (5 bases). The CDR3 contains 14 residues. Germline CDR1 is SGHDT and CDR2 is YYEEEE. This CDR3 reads CASRLGLSGNTIYF. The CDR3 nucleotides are TGTGCCAGCCGCTTGGGGCTGTCTGGAAACACCATATATTTT.

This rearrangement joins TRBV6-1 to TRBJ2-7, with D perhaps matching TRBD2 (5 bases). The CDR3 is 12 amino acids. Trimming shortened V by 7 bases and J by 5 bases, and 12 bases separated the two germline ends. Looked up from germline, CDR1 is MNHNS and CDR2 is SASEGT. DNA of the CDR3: TGTGCCAGCACCCGGGGTGGGGACGAGCAGTACTTC. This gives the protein CASTRGGDEQYF.

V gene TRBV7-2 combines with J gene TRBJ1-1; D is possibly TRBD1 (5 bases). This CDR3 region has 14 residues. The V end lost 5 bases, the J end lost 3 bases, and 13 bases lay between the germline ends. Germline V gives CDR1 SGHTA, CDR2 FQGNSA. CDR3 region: CASSPDGGYTEAFF. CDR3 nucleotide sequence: TGTGCCAGCAGCCCAGACGGGGGTTACACTGAAGCTTTCTTT.

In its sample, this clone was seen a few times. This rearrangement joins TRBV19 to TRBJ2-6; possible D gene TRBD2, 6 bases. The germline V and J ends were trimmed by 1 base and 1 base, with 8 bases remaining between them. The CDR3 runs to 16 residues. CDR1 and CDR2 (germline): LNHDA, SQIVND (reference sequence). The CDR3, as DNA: TGTGCCAGTAGTATAGTGGGGGGATCTGGGGCCAACGTCCTGACTTTC. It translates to CASSIVGGSGANVLTF. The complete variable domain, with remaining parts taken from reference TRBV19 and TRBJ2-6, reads DGGITQSPKYLFRKEGQNVTLSCEQNLNHDAMYWYRQDPGQGLRLIYYSQIVNDFQKGDIAEGYSVSREKKESFPLTVTSAQKNPTAFYLCASSIVGGSGANVLTFGAGSRLTVL.

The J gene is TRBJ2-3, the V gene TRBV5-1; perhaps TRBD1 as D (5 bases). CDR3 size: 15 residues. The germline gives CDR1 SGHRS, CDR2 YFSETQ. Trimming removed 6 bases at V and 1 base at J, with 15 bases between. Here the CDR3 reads CASKKGQGGTDTQYF. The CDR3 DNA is TGCGCCAGCAAAAAGGGCCAAGGGGGCACAGATACGCAGTATTTT. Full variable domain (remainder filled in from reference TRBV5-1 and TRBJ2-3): KAGVTQTPRYLIKTRGQQVTLSCSPISGHRSVSWYQQTPGQGLQFLFEYFSETQRNKGNFPGRFSGRQFSNSRSEMNVSTLELGDSALYLCASKKGQGGTDTQYFGPGTRLTVL.

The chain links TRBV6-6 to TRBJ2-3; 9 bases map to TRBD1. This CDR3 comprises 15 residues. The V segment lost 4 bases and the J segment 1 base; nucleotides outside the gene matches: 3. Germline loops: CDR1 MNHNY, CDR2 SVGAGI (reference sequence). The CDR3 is CASSSQGAGTDTQYF. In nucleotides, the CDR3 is TGTGCCAGCAGTTCACAGGGGGCAGGCACAGATACGCAGTATTTT.

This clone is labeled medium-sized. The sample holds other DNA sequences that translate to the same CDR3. The CDR3 DNA sequence: TGTGCCAGCAGTTTAGGACAGGGGGGAGAGCAGTACTTC. It yields the protein CASSLGQGGEQYF. This chain connects TRBV27 to TRBJ2-7; 10 nucleotides match TRBD1. The V gene end was trimmed by 2 bases and the J gene end by 7 bases; junction bases not matched to a gene: 2. The CDR3 spans 13 residues. The germline V gene has CDR1 MNHEY and CDR2 SMNVEV (reference sequence).

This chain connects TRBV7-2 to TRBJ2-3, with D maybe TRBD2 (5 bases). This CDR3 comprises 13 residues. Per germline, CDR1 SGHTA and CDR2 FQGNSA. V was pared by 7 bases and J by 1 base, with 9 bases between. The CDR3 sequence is CASTRAGTDTQYF. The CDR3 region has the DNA TGTGCCAGCACGCGGGCTGGCACAGATACGCAGTATTTT.

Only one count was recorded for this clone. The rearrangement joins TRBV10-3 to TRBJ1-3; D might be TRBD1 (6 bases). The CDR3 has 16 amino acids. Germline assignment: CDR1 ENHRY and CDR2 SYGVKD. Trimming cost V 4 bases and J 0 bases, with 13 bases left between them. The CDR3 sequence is CAISGLQGFSGNTIYF. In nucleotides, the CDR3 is TGTGCCATCAGTGGGTTACAGGGATTCTCTGGAAACACCATATATTTT.

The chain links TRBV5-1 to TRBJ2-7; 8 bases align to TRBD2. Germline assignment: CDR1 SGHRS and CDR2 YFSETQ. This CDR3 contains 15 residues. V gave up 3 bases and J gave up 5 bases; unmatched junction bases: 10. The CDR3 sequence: CASSSSIRGGNEQYF. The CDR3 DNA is TGCGCCAGCAGCTCTTCTATCCGGGGGGGAAACGAGCAGTACTTC.

CDR3 in amino acids: CASSLAGGTAQNTQYF. The CDR3 DNA reads TGTGCCAGCAGTTTAGCGGGGGGGACGGCACAGAATACGCAGTATTTT. This chain uses TRBV6-6 with TRBJ2-3, with 11 bases lining up with TRBD2. V shed 4 bases, J shed 7 bases, and the junction held 10 bases outside the gene matches. The CDR3 extends over 16 amino acids. CDR1 is MNHNY and CDR2 is SVGAGI in the germline V gene (reference sequence).

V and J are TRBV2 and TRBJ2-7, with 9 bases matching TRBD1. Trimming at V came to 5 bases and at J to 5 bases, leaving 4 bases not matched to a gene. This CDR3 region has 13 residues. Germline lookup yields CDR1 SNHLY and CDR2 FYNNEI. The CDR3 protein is CASSRDRANEQYF. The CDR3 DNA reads TGTGCCAGCAGTCGGGACAGGGCCAACGAGCAGTACTTC.

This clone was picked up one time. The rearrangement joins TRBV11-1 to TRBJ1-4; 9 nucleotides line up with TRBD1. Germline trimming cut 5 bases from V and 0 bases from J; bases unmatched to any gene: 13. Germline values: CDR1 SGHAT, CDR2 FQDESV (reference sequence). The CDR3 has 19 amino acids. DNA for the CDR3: TGTGCCAGCAGCGCTATTCCGGGACAGGGACAACCAACTAATGAAAAACTGTTTTTT. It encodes CASSAIPGQGQPTNEKLFF.

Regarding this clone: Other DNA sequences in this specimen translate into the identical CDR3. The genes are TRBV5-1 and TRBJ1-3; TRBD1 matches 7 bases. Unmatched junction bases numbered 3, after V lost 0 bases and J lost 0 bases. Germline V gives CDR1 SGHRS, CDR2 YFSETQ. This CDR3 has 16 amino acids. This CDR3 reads CASSLGTGRSGNTIYF. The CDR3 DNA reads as TGCGCCAGCAGCTTGGGGACAGGCCGCTCTGGAAACACCATATATTTT. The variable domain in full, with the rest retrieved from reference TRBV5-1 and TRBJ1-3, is KAGVTQTPRYLIKTRGQQVTLSCSPISGHRSVSWYQQTPGQGLQFLFEYFSETQRNKGNFPGRFSGRQFSNSRSEMNVSTLELGDSALYLCASSLGTGRSGNTIYFGEGSWLTVV.

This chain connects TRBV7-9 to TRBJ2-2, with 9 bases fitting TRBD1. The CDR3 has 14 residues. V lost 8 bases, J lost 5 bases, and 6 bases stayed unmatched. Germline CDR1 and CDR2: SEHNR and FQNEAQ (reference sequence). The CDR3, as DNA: TGTGCCAGCGCGGGACAGGGTAGAACCGGGGAGCTGTTTTTT. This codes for CASAGQGRTGELFF.

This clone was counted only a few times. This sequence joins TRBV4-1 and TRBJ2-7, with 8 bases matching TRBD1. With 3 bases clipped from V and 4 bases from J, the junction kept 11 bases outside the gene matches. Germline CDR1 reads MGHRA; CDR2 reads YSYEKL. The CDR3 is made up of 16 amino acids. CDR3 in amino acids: CASSHSWDRTKYEQYF. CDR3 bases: TGCGCCAGCAGCCATAGTTGGGACAGGACGAAATACGAGCAGTACTTC.

The CDR3 sequence is CASSGGLQGVGTEAFF. CDR3 DNA sequence: TGTGCCAGCTCAGGAGGCCTGCAGGGGGTAGGCACTGAAGCTTTCTTT. The rearrangement uses TRBV6-6 and TRBJ1-1; 7 bases match TRBD1. Germline-derived CDR1 and CDR2 are MNHNY and SVGAGI (reference sequence). J was trimmed by 4 bases and V by 8 bases; bases with no gene match: 16. The CDR3 has 16 amino acids.

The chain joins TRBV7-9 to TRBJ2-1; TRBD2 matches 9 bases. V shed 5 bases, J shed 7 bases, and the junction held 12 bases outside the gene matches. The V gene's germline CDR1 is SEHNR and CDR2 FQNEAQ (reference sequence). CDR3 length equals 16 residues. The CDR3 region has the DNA TGTGCCAGCAGCGGAATCGGGGCGGGGGGGCGTAATGAGCAGTTCTTC. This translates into CASSGIGAGGRNEQFF. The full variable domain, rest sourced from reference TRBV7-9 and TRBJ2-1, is DTGVSQNPRHKITKRGQNVTFRCDPISEHNRLYWYRQTLGQGPEFLTYFQNEAQLEKSRLLSDRFSAERPKGSFSTLEIQRTEQGDSAMYLCASSGIGAGGRNEQFFGPGTRLTVL.

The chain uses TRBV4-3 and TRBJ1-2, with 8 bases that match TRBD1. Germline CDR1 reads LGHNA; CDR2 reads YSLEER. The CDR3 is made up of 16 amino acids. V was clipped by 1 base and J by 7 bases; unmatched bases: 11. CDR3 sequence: CASSQGIGQGTAGYTF. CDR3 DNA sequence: TGCGCCAGCAGCCAAGGCATTGGACAGGGCACGGCTGGCTACACCTTC.

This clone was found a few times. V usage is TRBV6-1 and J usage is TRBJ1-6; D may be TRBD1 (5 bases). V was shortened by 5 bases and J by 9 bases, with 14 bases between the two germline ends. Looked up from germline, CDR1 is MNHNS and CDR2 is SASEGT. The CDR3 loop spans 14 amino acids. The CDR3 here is CASSRSGESSPLHF. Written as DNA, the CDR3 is TGTGCCAGCAGTAGGTCGGGGGAAAGTTCACCCCTCCACTTT.

The CDR3 sequence is CASSTTGVSVEQYF. CDR3 in DNA: TGTGCCAGTAGTACGACAGGGGTTTCGGTCGAGCAGTACTTC. The chain combines TRBV19 with TRBJ2-7, with 8 bases identical to TRBD1. CDR1 and CDR2 (germline): LNHDA, SQIVND (reference sequence). This CDR3 is built from 14 residues. V lost 4 bases to trimming and J lost 6 bases; unmatched junction nucleotides: 8.

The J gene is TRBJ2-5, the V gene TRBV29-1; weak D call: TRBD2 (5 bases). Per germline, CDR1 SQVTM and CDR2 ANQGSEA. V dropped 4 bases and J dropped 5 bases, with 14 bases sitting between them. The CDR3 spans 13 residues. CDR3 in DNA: TGCAGCGTTGCGTCGGGGTCGGGCGAGACCCAGTACTTC. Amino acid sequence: CSVASGSGETQYF.

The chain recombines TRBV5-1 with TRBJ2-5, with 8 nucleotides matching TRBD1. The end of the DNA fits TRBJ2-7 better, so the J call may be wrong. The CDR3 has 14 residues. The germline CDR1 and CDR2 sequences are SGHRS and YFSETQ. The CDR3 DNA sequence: TGCGCCAGCAGCTTGTACAGGGGGTCCAACGAGCAGTACTTC. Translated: CASSLYRGSNEQYF.

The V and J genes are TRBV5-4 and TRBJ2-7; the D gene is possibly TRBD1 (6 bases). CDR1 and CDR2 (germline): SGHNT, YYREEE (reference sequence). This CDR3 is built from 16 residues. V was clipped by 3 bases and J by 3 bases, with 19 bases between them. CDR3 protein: CASSSLRGLGIYEQYF. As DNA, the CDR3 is TGTGCCAGCAGCTCCCTCAGGGGCCTGGGGATCTACGAGCAGTACTTC.